A selection of T cell receptor beta chains follows, all from one sample in a study of blood T cell repertoires in COVID-19. Clones were sequenced by immunoSEQ multiplex PCR, and TCRdb holds only the in-frame ones, with some missing. The sample yields about 400,000 clones, around 92% seen once. The material sequenced was peripheral blood. The receptors derive from a man aged 35-49 years with acute or convalescent COVID-19. Each CDR3 is given with its conserved first and last residue. The D gene is left open where the match is weak.

j_gene: TRBJ2-1
v_gene: TRBV29-1
d_gene: .
CDR3aa: CSVGRGPTNEQFF

j_gene: TRBJ1-3
v_gene: TRBV14
d_gene: TRBD1
CDR3aa: CASSPWDRPSGNTIYF

j_gene: TRBJ1-1
v_gene: TRBV29-1
d_gene: .
CDR3aa: CSVEQGMNTEAFF

j_gene: TRBJ2-1
v_gene: TRBV7-9
d_gene: .
CDR3aa: CASSTMTRVPYNEQFF

j_gene: TRBJ2-7
v_gene: TRBV6-1
d_gene: .
CDR3aa: CASSEWLASSYEQYF

j_gene: TRBJ2-2
v_gene: TRBV7-3
d_gene: TRBD2
CDR3aa: CASSLSPGGYTGELFF

j_gene: TRBJ2-1
v_gene: TRBV19
d_gene: .
CDR3aa: CASSRLAAYNEQFF

j_gene: TRBJ1-6
v_gene: TRBV3-1/TRBV3-2
d_gene: .
CDR3aa: CASSQVTRPLHF

j_gene: TRBJ1-5
v_gene: TRBV28
d_gene: .
CDR3aa: CASVGGGNQPQHF

j_gene: TRBJ1-1
v_gene: TRBV3-1/TRBV3-2
d_gene: .
CDR3aa: CASSQDYTGNTEAFF

j_gene: TRBJ1-1
v_gene: TRBV28
d_gene: .
CDR3aa: CASSLQGGENTEAFF

j_gene: TRBJ1-5
v_gene: TRBV19
d_gene: .
CDR3aa: CASSSSGGTHQPQHF

j_gene: TRBJ1-4
v_gene: TRBV4-1
d_gene: TRBD1
CDR3aa: CASSQVRGTVNEKLFF

j_gene: TRBJ2-1
v_gene: TRBV4-1
d_gene: .
CDR3aa: CASSQGQGSYNEQFF

j_gene: TRBJ2-7
v_gene: TRBV30
d_gene: TRBD1
CDR3aa: CAWIRGQGIFGEQYF

j_gene: TRBJ2-3
v_gene: TRBV5-4
d_gene: TRBD2
CDR3aa: CASRPPSGSTDTQYF